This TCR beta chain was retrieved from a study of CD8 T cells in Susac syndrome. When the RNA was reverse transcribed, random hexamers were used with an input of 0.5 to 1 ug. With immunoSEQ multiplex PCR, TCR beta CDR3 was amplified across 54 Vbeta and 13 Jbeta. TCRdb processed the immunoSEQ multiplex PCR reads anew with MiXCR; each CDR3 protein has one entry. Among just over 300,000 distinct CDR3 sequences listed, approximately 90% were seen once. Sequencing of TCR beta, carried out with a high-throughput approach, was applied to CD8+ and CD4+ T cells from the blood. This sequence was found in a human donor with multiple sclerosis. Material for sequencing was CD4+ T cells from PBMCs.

CDR3 sequence (DNA): TGCGCCAGCAGCGTAGGAGGCGCAGTTCAGGACACTGAAGCTTTCTTT. Translating it yields CASSVGGAVQDTEAFF. V is TRBV5-1 and J is TRBJ1-1; D ambiguous. The CDR3 length is 16 residues. V was trimmed by 4 bases and J by 3 bases, leaving 19 bases between them. Germline assignment: CDR1 SGHRS and CDR2 YFSETQ.